One T cell receptor (beta chain) is described in this entry. Its antigen is unknown. Qualities for individual bases were not recorded, and no much larger clone is one base off. V and J lose 5 bases and 5 bases, and a span of 15 bases separates them. The CDR3 numbers 14 residues from cysteine through phenylalanine. The DNA shown is the 42-base CDR3, in frame from base 1. CDR1 and CDR2 are drawn from the germline V gene: MNHEY, SVGAGI. This sample's time point label indicates: cycle 1 day 1 (C1D1), immediately before nivolumab initiation. Every trial patient had relapsed following autologous stem cell transplantation, and prior brentuximab vedotin exposure was what differed among cohorts A, B and C. The trial cohort comprised fewer than 65 patients with relapsed/refractory classical Hodgkin lymphoma whose best overall responses were complete response, partial response or progressive disease. In the multi-cohort phase II CheckMate 205 trial, trial patients received single-agent nivolumab. Best overall response was determined by an independent review committee according to the 2007 International Working Group response criteria. PBMCs from the trial were collected at three points: immediately before nivolumab initiation (C1D1), and during therapy at cycle 2 day 1 and cycle 4 day 1. Peripheral blood was collected in 8 mL Vacutainer Cell Preparation Tubes, from which PBMCs were isolated by centrifugation and then cryopreserved.

The data originate from a study of PD-1 blockade in classical Hodgkin lymphoma (dated by TCRdb to the early 2020s). In the study overall: Nivolumab dosing was 3 mg/kg intravenously every 2 weeks, continuing until either disease progression or unacceptable toxicity. To define a peripheral blood immune signature of response to PD-1 blockade in classical Hodgkin lymphoma, the study combined TCR beta sequencing with CyTOF. Overall study results and their limits: Lower diversity was seen in patients whose nivolumab began less than 1 year after ASCT, and these patients were left out of later analyses so that immune reconstitution would not confound the results. By C4D1, a significant rise was seen in CD4+ TCR diversity but not in CD8+ TCR diversity (p=0.0027 vs p=0.16), and the rise was most apparent among complete responders (p=0.02). The study was limited to a single clinical trial cohort, and causes of repertoire differences, possibly disease activity or prior therapy, remained undefined. Baseline TCR diversity was reported to be lower in newly diagnosed patients than in healthy donors and to be lower still in relapsed/refractory patients. Trial patients with a complete response had baseline diversity similar to that of newly diagnosed patients, while partial responders and progressors had significantly lower diversity.

Genomic DNA was extracted with the Qiagen DNeasy kit from unsorted PBMCs and from negatively selected CD4+ and CD8+ fractions. TCR beta CDR3 regions were subjected to amplification by immunoSEQ multiplex PCR with primers that anneal to V and J segments. A synthetic immune receptor repertoire was used to minimize amplification bias, and any remaining bias was removed computationally after sequencing. Per the source publication's procedure: Custom Python scripts were used to quantify repertoire diversity as the Shannon entropy index. Unsorted, CD4+ and CD8+ repertoires were examined separately, except in combined analyses, for which CD4+ and CD8+ sequences were merged in silico. A clone counted as expanded when the clone's frequency after treatment rose at least 2-fold relative to C1D1, and clones undetected at baseline were given a pseudocount of 0.5. Singleton clones were defined as clones with 0 or 1 copy at C1D1, and non-singleton clones were defined as clones with 2 or more copies. Clones expanded in unsorted samples were labelled as CD4+, CD8+ or unknown by matching protein sequences in sorted samples from the same patient. Diversity changes from C1D1 to C4D1 were tested in paired samples using Wilcoxon tests. TCRdb holds this immuneACCESS table with in-frame rearrangements only. Some clones are missing; in checked studies, unresolved V genes explain under half, and the rest has no known cause. The DNA gave D and trimming, while V, J and clone size come from that table. Counted in this sample were about 25,000 clones; more than 75% of them appeared once. The ten largest clones represent 6.7% of the sample.

The sequencing here drew on peripheral blood mononuclear cells (PBMCs), taken at baseline. The chain employs TRBV6-5 and TRBJ1-1; TRBD1 might be the D gene, on 6 matching bases. The receptor's source is a human donor with classical Hodgkin lymphoma. Here the CDR3 is given as CASSRRTELTEAFF. The DNA sequence is as follows: TGTGCCAGCAGTCGTCGGACAGAGTTAACTGAAGCTTTCTTT.